A few counts support the clone carrying this TCR beta chain. The data were taken from a study of cytomegalovirus exposure and HLA in healthy donors. PCR employed 60 Vbeta and 13 Jbeta primers. Here immunoSEQ multiplex PCR was the method, and the copy in TCRdb shows in-frame clones only, minus some. The repertoire holds around 89,000 clones, with approximately 81% as singletons. V gave up 4 bases and J gave up 6 bases; unmatched junction bases: 10. The CDR3 is 16 amino acids. Germline assignment: CDR1 LNHNV and CDR2 YYDKDF (reference sequence). The J gene is TRBJ1-5, the V gene TRBV15; 9 bases are shared with TRBD1. The material sequenced was PBMCs. This receptor was obtained from a girl aged 2 to 10 in good health and CMV-seropositive. As DNA, the CDR3 is TGTGCCACCAGCAACCCCCGGGACAGGGAGGGTCAGCCCCAGCATTTT. This gives the protein CATSNPRDREGQPQHF.